Following are 18 T cell receptor beta chains from one sample sequenced in a study of T-cell memory formation after mild COVID-19 (dated by TCRdb to the early 2020s). The library was generated by 5' RACE. The listed sequencing device is Illumina NovaSeq 6000. Clones were called with MiXCR by TCRdb after fastp trimmed the public reads at Q25, and only in-frame beta chains were retained. Duplicate CDR3 protein sequences are folded into a single record with the most common DNA and genes. The sample yields tens of thousands of distinct CDR3 sequences; approximately 15% were counted once. The top ten hold about a third of the sample. The sequencing sample was made of PBMCs or a T cell subset sorted from them (not recorded which). The origin of the receptors is an adult woman who had mild COVID-19 (a few samples of this study predate the infection). The sample titles of this study are shuffled in the database, so cell type and time point are left out; the donor was told from shared clones.

This clonotype has a handful of counts. V gene TRBV12-3 or TRBV12-4 combines with J gene TRBJ2-1, with D perhaps assigned TRBD1 or TRBD2 (5 bases each). V shed 5 bases and J shed 6 bases, with 8 bases lying between them. There are 12 residues in the CDR3. The CDR3 nucleotides are TGTGCCAGCAGTGGGGACCTCAATGAGCAGTTCTTC. Its translation is CASSGDLNEQFF.

This chain uses TRBV20-1 with TRBJ2-7; D may be TRBD1 (6 bases). The germline V gene has CDR1 DFQATT and CDR2 SNEGSKA (reference sequence). The CDR3 spans 12 residues. Trimming removed 3 bases from V and 2 bases from J, with 8 bases in between. The CDR3 nucleotides are TGCAGTGCTAGCGACAGGACCTACGAGCAGTACTTC. It codes for CSASDRTYEQYF.

In DNA, the CDR3 is TGCAGTGCTAGGTCCCTAGGAATGAAGACCGGGGAGCTGTTTTTT. Translating gives CSARSLGMKTGELFF. The chain couples TRBV20-1 to TRBJ2-2, with no clear D. CDR3 size: 15 residues. V was pared by 3 bases and J by 5 bases, with 16 bases between. Germline loops: CDR1 DFQATT, CDR2 SNEGSKA (reference sequence).

V and J are TRBV6-5 and TRBJ2-1, with a possible D match to TRBD2 (5 bases). Germline lookup yields CDR1 MNHEY and CDR2 SVGAGI. V gave up 5 bases and J gave up 0 bases, with 17 bases separating them. The CDR3 runs 17 residues. CDR3: CASSTISWRSSYNEQFF. CDR3 sequence (DNA): TGTGCCAGCAGTACCATATCTTGGAGGAGCTCCTACAATGAGCAGTTCTTC.

V and J are TRBV4-1 and TRBJ2-7; D gene unclear. V lost 4 bases and J 3 bases, leaving 13 bases between the germline ends. CDR1 and CDR2 from the germline V gene are MGHRA and YSYEKL. The CDR3 totals 14 residues. The CDR3 sequence is CASSLSPGNYEQYF. As DNA, the CDR3 is TGCGCCAGCAGCCTCTCCCCTGGGAACTACGAGCAGTACTTC.

The V call is TRBV29-1, the J call TRBJ2-7, with a weak D call TRBD2 (5 bases). The V end was cut by 6 bases, the J end by 9 bases, with 18 bases between. Germline V gene lookup returns CDR1 SQVTM and CDR2 ANQGSEA. The CDR3 totals 12 residues. DNA for the CDR3: TGCAGCGTGGCCGGGATAGGTTCGGTGCAGTACTTC. Its translation is CSVAGIGSVQYF.

This clonotype has just a few counts. The chain has TRBV4-1 and TRBJ1-1; D is unresolved. Germline loops: CDR1 MGHRA, CDR2 YSYEKL. This CDR3 is built from 11 residues. V was trimmed by 3 bases and J by 7 bases, leaving 6 bases between them. The CDR3 sequence is CASSQRGEAFF. The DNA for the CDR3 is TGCGCCAGCAGCCAGCGGGGTGAAGCTTTCTTT.

This chain links TRBV7-2 with TRBJ2-7, with D tentatively TRBD1 (5 bases). This CDR3 has 19 amino acids. Trimming pared 0 bases from V and 4 bases from J, leaving 25 bases between. In germline, CDR1 is SGHTA, CDR2 FQGNSA. The CDR3 DNA follows: TGTGCCAGCAGCTTAGCCACCGTGGGGCAGGCGCGATTTGAGTACGAGCAGTACTTC. Translating it yields CASSLATVGQARFEYEQYF. The variable domain in full, with the rest retrieved from reference TRBV7-2 and TRBJ2-7, is GAGVSQSPSNKVTEKGKDVELRCDPISGHTALYWYRQSLGQGLEFLIYFQGNSAPDKSGLPSDRFSAERTGGSVSTLTIQRTQQEDSAVYLCASSLATVGQARFEYEQYFGPGTRLTVT.

CDR3 coding DNA: TGCGCCAGCAGCCCGGACAGGAACAGGGAGACCCAGTACTTC. This encodes CASSPDRNRETQYF. V and J are TRBV4-3 and TRBJ2-5, with TRBD1 identical over 7 bases. Germline V gene lookup returns CDR1 LGHNA and CDR2 YSLEER. With V trimmed by 4 bases and J by 5 bases, 7 bases remained unmatched. This CDR3 region has 14 residues.

This clonotype occurred a few times. The rearrangement links TRBV7-2 to TRBJ1-1; D not resolved. This CDR3 contains 14 residues. Per germline, CDR1 SGHTA and CDR2 FQGNSA. Trimming removed 2 bases from V and 0 bases from J, with 7 bases in between. CDR3 sequence reads: CASSLLDMNTEAFF. The CDR3 DNA reads as TGTGCCAGCAGCTTACTCGATATGAACACTGAAGCTTTCTTT.

A single count supports this clonotype. CDR3 in DNA: TGTGCCAGCAGTTTAGGGGCTAGCGGGAGGGCCTCCAAAAACATTCAGTACTTC. This translates into CASSLGASGRASKNIQYF. The V gene is TRBV12-3 or TRBV12-4, the J gene TRBJ2-4; 12 nucleotides match TRBD2. The CDR3 runs 18 residues. The V and J ends lost 1 base and 2 bases, in that order; junction bases with no gene match: 6.

This clonotype was found a few times. V and J are TRBV4-3 and TRBJ1-1, with 7 bases fitting TRBD1. Per germline, CDR1 LGHNA and CDR2 YSLEER. This CDR3 contains 14 residues. The J segment lost 8 bases and the V segment lost 0 bases, leaving 6 bases of the junction unmatched. The CDR3 loop is CASSQDWGTVEAFF. The CDR3 nucleotides are TGCGCCAGCAGCCAAGATTGGGGGACAGTCGAAGCTTTCTTT.

The V and J genes are TRBV7-2 and TRBJ2-2, with D uncertain. There are 14 residues in the CDR3. Looked up from germline, CDR1 is SGHTA and CDR2 is FQGNSA. V lost 4 bases to trimming and J lost 3 bases, with 9 bases between them. In DNA form, the CDR3 reads TGTGCCAGCAGCTCCCCTTCATACACCGGGGAGCTGTTTTTT. This gives the protein CASSSPSYTGELFF.

The chain joins TRBV15 to TRBJ1-4; D is undetermined. CDR1 and CDR2 (germline): LNHNV, YYDKDF (reference sequence). Trimming pared 4 bases from V and 3 bases from J, leaving 9 bases between. This CDR3 spans 14 amino acids. The CDR3 reads CATSTIQSNEKLFF. DNA of the CDR3: TGTGCCACCAGCACCATACAGTCTAATGAAAAACTGTTTTTT.

This chain joins TRBV7-9 and TRBJ2-3; 9 bases agree with TRBD1. The CDR3 sequence is 20 residues long. Trimming cost V 5 bases and J 4 bases; bases outside gene matches: 22. CDR1 is SEHNR and CDR2 is FQNEAQ in the germline V gene (reference sequence). The CDR3 bases are TGTGCCAGCAGCCCTAGAGAGGGACCCCCCCGGGACAGGGCCCCAGATACGCAGTATTTT. It codes for CASSPREGPPRDRAPDTQYF. The full variable domain, its missing parts supplied by reference TRBV7-9 and TRBJ2-3, is DTGVSQNPRHKITKRGQNVTFRCDPISEHNRLYWYRQTLGQGPEFLTYFQNEAQLEKSRLLSDRFSAERPKGSFSTLEIQRTEQGDSAMYLCASSPREGPPRDRAPDTQYFGPGTRLTVL.

The chain combines TRBV7-8 with TRBJ2-7, with TRBD1 as a possible D gene (5 bases). This CDR3 has 13 residues. Trimming removed 3 bases at V and 3 bases at J, with 9 bases between. Looked up from germline, CDR1 is SGHVS and CDR2 is FQNEAQ. CDR3 sequence (DNA): TGTGCCAGCAGCTTGGGGCTCTACTACGAGCAGTACTTC. Residues: CASSLGLYYEQYF.

In this sample, this clonotype turned up a few times. The chain combines TRBV2 with TRBJ1-1, with D uncertain. Germline V lookup: CDR1 SNHLY, CDR2 FYNNEI. The CDR3 totals 18 residues. Trimming took off 6 bases at V and 11 bases at J, with 34 bases between the two ends. CDR3 coding DNA: TGTGCCAGCAGCGTTGATCCCCTCGCTCAGGTGGAGGATTGGAGGGCTTTCTTT. It yields the protein CASSVDPLAQVEDWRAFF.

The CDR3 loop is CAWSGANSYEQYF. In DNA, the CDR3 is TGTGCCTGGAGCGGGGCCAACTCCTACGAGCAGTACTTC. V usage is TRBV30 and J usage is TRBJ2-7; D tentatively reads TRBD1 or TRBD2 (5 bases each). The germline V and J ends were trimmed by 3 bases and 0 bases, with 9 bases remaining between them. Germline CDR1 and CDR2: GTSNPN and SVGIG (reference sequence). CDR3 length: 13 amino acids.